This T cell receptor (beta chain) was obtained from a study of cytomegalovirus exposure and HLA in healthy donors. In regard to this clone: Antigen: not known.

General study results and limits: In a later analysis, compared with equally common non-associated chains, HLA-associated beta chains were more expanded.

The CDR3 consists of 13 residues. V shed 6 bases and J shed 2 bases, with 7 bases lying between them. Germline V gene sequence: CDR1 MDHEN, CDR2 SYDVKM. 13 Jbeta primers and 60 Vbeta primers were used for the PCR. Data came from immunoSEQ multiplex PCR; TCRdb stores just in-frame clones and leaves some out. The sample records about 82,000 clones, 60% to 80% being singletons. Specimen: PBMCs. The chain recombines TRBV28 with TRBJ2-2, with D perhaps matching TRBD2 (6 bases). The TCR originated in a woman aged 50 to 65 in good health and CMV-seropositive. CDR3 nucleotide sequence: TGTGCCAGCAGGCGGGACAACACCGGGGAGCTGTTTTTT. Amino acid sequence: CASRRDNTGELFF.